This record concerns one T cell receptor (beta chain) sequence. Its recognized antigen is unknown. Base qualities are missing; no much larger clone stands one base away. For sequencing of the TCRbeta CDR3 region, genomic DNA was extracted from the sorted cells. The immunoSEQ Assay was used to sequence the TCRbeta CDR3 regions. TCRdb stores this immuneACCESS table with in-frame sequences only. Part of the clones is absent; in the studies checked, under half of the shortfall reflects unresolved V genes, and no reason is known for the rest. Within this sample are some 83,000 clones, with about 89% of them counted one time only. Of the sample, around 0.79% is held by the ten largest clones. The sample originates from a study of OX40 agonist ivuxolimab in advanced cancers. As for the study more broadly: The costimulatory receptor OX40 (CD134) was targeted by ivuxolimab, a fully human IgG2 agonistic monoclonal antibody. Patients were allowed to have had prior anti-PD-1, anti-PD-L1 or anti-CTLA-4 therapy, and around two fifths of the dose-escalation patients had been treated with checkpoint inhibitors. The purpose of peripheral TCRbeta sequencing was to test whether ivuxolimab changed TCR sequence diversity and led to clonal T-cell expansion. In the dose-escalation cohort, around four fifths of patients were male, and the mean age was around 60 years with a range of roughly 23 to 90. Intravenous ivuxolimab was administered to patients every 2 weeks at six dose levels: 0.01, 0.1, 0.3, 1.5, 3 and 10 mg/kg. Of the approximately 50 dose-escalation patients, hepatocellular carcinoma was present in around 20, melanoma in some 15, renal cell carcinoma in 9 and head and neck cancer in 9. The paper describes the monotherapy dose-escalation part (N of about 57 patients) of the phase I trial of ivuxolimab. Three dose-escalation patients achieved partial responses, one with hepatocellular carcinoma and two with cutaneous melanoma.

Overall study results and their limits: After ivuxolimab, CD8+ T cells had more expanded clones than CD4+ T cells on average. Low levels of normalized T-cell clonal expansion were also seen in some patients who did not respond. At doses from 0.1 to 3.0 mg/kg, clonal expansion was seen in both CD4+ and CD8+ blood T cells between baseline and week 6. Which antigens the clonally expanded peripheral T cells were specific for was not determined. In the 0.1-3.0 mg/kg groups, partial responders were among the patients with the lowest normalized peripheral clonal expansion, particularly in CD8+ T cells.

Patients with autoimmune disease history or receiving systemic immunosuppression were excluded from the trial. Peripheral blood for TCR sequencing was collected from all dose cohorts at baseline, on cycle 4 day 1, and on cycle 7 day 1. The samples were drawn from a first-in-human, open-label, multicenter phase I dose-escalation trial of ivuxolimab. Adults with locally advanced or metastatic melanoma, renal cell, hepatocellular, or head and neck squamous cell carcinoma were enrolled in the trial. Before TCR sequencing, CD4+ T cells and CD8+ T cells from peripheral blood were sorted into separate populations. Compared with germline, V lacks 4 bases and J lacks 0 bases; bases without a gene match: 9. Reading the germline V gene gives CDR1 SGHRS and CDR2 YFSETQ. CDR3 length: 16 amino acids, cysteine to phenylalanine. Here the CDR3 DNA is all that survives: 48 bases in frame from base 1.

The source material was CD4+ or CD8+ T cells sorted from blood, sampled in a trial of the OX40 agonist ivuxolimab. This clonotype was obtained from an adult with an advanced solid tumor such as melanoma, head and neck, liver or kidney cancer. The chain is made from TRBV5-1 and TRBJ1-1; TRBD1 fits 7 bases in the junction. Read as DNA, the sequence is TGCGCCAGCAGCCGGGACAGCAAAGTCATGAACACTGAAGCTTTCTTT. Its amino acids are CASSRDSKVMNTEAFF.